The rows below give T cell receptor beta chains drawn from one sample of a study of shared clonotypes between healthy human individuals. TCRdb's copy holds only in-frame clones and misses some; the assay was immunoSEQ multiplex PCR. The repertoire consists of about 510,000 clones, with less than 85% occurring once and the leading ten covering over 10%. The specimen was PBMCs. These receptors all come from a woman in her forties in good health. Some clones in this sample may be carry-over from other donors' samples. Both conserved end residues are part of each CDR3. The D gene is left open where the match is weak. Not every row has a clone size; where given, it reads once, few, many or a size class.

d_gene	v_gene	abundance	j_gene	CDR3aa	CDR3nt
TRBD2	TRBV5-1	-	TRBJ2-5	CASRTGLAGGRTFQETQYF	TGCGCCAGCAGAACGGGACTAGCGGGAGGGAGGACCTTCCAAGAGACCCAGTACTTC
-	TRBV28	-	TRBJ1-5	CASHKGGGNQPQHF	TGTGCCAGTCACAAGGGAGGAGGCAATCAGCCCCAGCATTTT
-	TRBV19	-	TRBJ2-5	CASSWDTEETQYF	TGTGCCAGTAGTTGGGACACAGAAGAGACCCAGTACTTC
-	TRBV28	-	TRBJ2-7	CASSSPVLPEQYF	TGTGCCAGCAGTTCCCCCGTACTACCCGAGCAGTACTTC
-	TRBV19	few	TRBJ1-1	CASRKTASNTEAFF	TGTGCCAGTAGGAAGACAGCCTCGAACACTGAAGCTTTCTTT
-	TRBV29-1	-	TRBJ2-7	CSVAGNSYEQYF	TGCAGCGTTGCGGGTAACTCCTACGAGCAGTACTTC
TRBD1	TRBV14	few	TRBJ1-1	CASSQDVGTVNTEAFF	TGTGCCAGCAGCCAAGATGTCGGGACAGTGAACACTGAAGCTTTCTTT
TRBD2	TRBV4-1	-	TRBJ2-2	CASSQDPGTRGTGELFF	TGCGCCAGCAGCCAAGATCCCGGGACTAGAGGCACCGGGGAGCTGTTTTTT
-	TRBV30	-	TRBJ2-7	CAWSVSSYEQYF	TGTGCCTGGAGTGTCAGTTCCTACGAGCAGTACTTC
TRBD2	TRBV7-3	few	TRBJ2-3	CASSLPRTSGGTDTQYF	TGTGCCAGCAGCCTCCCCCGGACTAGCGGAGGCACAGATACGCAGTATTTT
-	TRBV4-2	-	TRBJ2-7	CASSQDMTGPYEQYF	TGTGCCAGCAGCCAAGATATGACAGGCCCCTACGAGCAGTACTTC
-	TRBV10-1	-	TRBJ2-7	CASSGTGRYEQYF	TGCGCCAGTAGCGGGACAGGGCGATACGAGCAGTACTTC
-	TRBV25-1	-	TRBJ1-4	CASSEGAGWGSNEKLFF	TGTGCCAGCAGTGAAGGTGCAGGGTGGGGAAGTAATGAAAAACTGTTTTTT
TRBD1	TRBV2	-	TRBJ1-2	CASRGDSDGYTF	TGTGCCAGCAGGGGGGACAGCGATGGCTACACCTTC
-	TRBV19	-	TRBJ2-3	CASSIGRTQYF	TGTGCCAGTAGTATAGGAAGGACGCAGTATTTT
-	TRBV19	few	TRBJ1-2	CASSIALGGYTF	TGTGCCAGTAGTATAGCCCTGGGCGGCTACACCTTC
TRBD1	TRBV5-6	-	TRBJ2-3	CASSHRGAGGHTDTQYF	TGTGCCAGCAGCCACCGCGGAGCAGGGGGCCACACAGATACGCAGTATTTT
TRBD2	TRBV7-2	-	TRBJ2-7	CASSKTSGIPYEQYF	TGTGCCAGCAGCAAGACTAGCGGGATTCCCTACGAGCAGTACTTC
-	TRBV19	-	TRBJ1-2	CASSGPLAHGYTF	TGTGCCAGTAGTGGGCCCCTTGCTCATGGCTACACCTTC
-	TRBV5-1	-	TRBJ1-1	CASSSPTMNTEAFF	TGCGCCAGCAGCTCCCCTACAATGAACACTGAAGCTTTCTTT
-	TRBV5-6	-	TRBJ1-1	CASRLSSTEAFF	TGTGCCAGCAGACTTTCATCCACTGAAGCTTTCTTT
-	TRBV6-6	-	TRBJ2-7	CASSLPFKEQYF	TGTGCCAGCAGTCTTCCCTTTAAGGAGCAGTACTTC
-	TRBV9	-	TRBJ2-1	CASSVASEASVWRGQFF	TGTGCCAGCAGCGTAGCTTCAGAGGCTTCGGTTTGGAGAGGGCAGTTCTTC
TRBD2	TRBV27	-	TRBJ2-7	CASSSLGLAGDFSSNEQYF	TGTGCCAGCAGTTCCCTCGGACTAGCGGGAGATTTCAGCTCGAACGAGCAGTACTTC
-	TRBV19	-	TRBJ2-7	CASSMVVTSYEQYF	TGTGCCAGTAGTATGGTAGTGACCTCCTACGAGCAGTACTTC
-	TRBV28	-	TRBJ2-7	CASSPRLAVGEQYF	TGTGCCAGCAGCCCCCGACTTGCGGTGGGGGAGCAGTACTTC
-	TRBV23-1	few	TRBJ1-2	CASPLGGGGYTF	TGCGCCAGCCCTTTGGGGGGCGGAGGCTACACCTTC
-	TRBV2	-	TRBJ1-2	CASMVGWDGYTF	TGTGCCAGCATGGTGGGCTGGGATGGCTACACCTTC
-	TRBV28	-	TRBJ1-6	CASSFNVQGNSPLHF	TGTGCCAGCAGTTTTAATGTACAAGGAAATTCACCCCTCCACTTT
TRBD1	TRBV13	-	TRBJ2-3	CASSSLKTGRTDTQYF	TGTGCCAGCAGCTCCCTCAAGACAGGGCGTACAGATACGCAGTATTTT
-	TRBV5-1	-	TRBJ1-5	CASSLEGQPQHF	TGCGCCAGCAGCTTGGAGGGGCAGCCCCAGCATTTT
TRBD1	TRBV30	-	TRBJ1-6	CAWSLRTGASPLHF	TGTGCCTGGAGTCTTCGCACAGGGGCTTCACCCCTCCACTTT
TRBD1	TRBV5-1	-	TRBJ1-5	CASSCTGTVAYSNQPQHF	TGCGCCAGCAGCTGTACCGGGACAGTTGCCTATAGCAATCAGCCCCAGCATTTT
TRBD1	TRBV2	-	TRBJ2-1	CASLKLTGTGVQFF	TGTGCCAGCCTGAAACTCACCGGGACAGGGGTGCAGTTCTTC
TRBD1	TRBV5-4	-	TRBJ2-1	CASSSGTGGFYEQFF	TGTGCCAGCAGCTCCGGGACAGGGGGCTTTTATGAGCAGTTCTTC
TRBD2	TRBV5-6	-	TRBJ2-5	CASSSGTSGRAGETQYF	TGTGCCAGCAGCTCCGGGACTAGCGGGAGGGCCGGAGAGACCCAGTACTTC
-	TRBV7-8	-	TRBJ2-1	CASSRAVEYNEQFF	TGTGCCAGCAGCCGTGCAGTCGAATACAATGAGCAGTTCTTC
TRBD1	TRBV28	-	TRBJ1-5	CASSLIDRDVPPQHF	TGTGCCAGCAGTTTAATCGACAGGGACGTTCCGCCCCAGCATTTT
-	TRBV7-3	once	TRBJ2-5	CASSLGTGQETQYF	TGTGCCAGCAGCCTCGGTACCGGTCAAGAGACCCAGTACTTC
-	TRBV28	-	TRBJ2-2	CASSLILGELFF	TGTGCCAGCAGTTTAATTCTCGGGGAGCTGTTTTTT
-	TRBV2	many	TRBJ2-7	CASGGRTTYEQYF	TGTGCCAGTGGGGGACGGACGACCTACGAGCAGTACTTC
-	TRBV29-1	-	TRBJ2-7	CSVESSISYEQYF	TGCAGCGTTGAATCGTCCATCTCCTACGAGCAGTACTTC
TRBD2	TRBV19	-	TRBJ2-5	CASSPTSAGAQYF	TGTGCCAGTAGTCCAACTAGCGCTGGGGCCCAGTACTTC
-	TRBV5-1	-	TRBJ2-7	CASSQQQGSDEQYF	TGCGCCAGCAGCCAACAACAGGGAAGCGACGAGCAGTACTTC
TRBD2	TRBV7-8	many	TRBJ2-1	CASSLARLAGGPPFF	TGTGCCAGCAGCTTAGCCAGACTAGCGGGAGGGCCGCCGTTCTTC
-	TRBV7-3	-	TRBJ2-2	CASSLRAGTNTGELFF	TGTGCCAGCAGCTTAAGAGCGGGCACGAACACCGGGGAGCTGTTTTTT
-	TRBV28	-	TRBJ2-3	CASSLSRVADTQYF	TGTGCCAGCAGTTTATCTAGAGTTGCAGATACGCAGTATTTT
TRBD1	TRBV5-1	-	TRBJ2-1	CASSLTGTGAYNEQFF	TGCGCCAGCAGCTTAACCGGGACAGGAGCGTACAATGAGCAGTTCTTC
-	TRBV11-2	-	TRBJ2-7	CASSLAPGSYEQYF	TGTGCCAGCAGCTTAGCTCCGGGCTCCTACGAGCAGTACTTC
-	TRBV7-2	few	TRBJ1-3	CASSSGFGNTIYF	TGTGCCAGCAGCTCAGGGTTTGGAAACACCATATATTTT
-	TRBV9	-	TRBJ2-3	CASSGEFSGADTQYF	TGTGCCAGCAGCGGAGAGTTTTCGGGCGCGGATACGCAGTATTTT
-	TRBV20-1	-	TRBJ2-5	CSANLGETQYF	TGCAGTGCTAACCTCGGAGAGACCCAGTACTTC
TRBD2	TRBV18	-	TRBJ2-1	CASSPRAGGSYNEQFF	TGTGCCAGCTCACCAAGGGCGGGAGGCTCCTACAATGAGCAGTTCTTC
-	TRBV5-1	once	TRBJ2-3	CASSFTTSTDTQYF	TGCGCCAGCAGCTTTACTACTAGCACAGATACGCAGTATTTT